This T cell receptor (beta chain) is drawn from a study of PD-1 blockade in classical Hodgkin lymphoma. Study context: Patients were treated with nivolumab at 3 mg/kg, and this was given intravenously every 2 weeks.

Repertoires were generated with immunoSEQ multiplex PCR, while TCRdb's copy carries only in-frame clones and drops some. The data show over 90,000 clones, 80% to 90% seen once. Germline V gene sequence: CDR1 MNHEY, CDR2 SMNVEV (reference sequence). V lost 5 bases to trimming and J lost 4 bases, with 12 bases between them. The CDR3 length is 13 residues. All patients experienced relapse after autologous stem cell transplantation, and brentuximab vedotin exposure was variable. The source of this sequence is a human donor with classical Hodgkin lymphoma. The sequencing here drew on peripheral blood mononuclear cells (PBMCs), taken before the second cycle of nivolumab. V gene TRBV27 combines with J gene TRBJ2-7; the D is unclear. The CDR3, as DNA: TGTGCCAGCAGTGGGCGGCAAGGATACGAGCAGTACTTC. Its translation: CASSGRQGYEQYF.